The sequence of this T cell receptor (beta chain) was determined in a study of blood T cell repertoires in COVID-19 (dated by TCRdb to the early 2020s). About the full investigation: Samples covering the acute and convalescent phases of COVID-19 were provided by collaborators in the United States, Italy and Spain. A de-identified subject ID, COVID-19 status, age in years and sex were almost always included in the sample metadata. Deeply sampled blood TCRbeta repertoires from subjects exposed to, actively infected with, or recovered from COVID-19 were included in the dataset. Where available, HLA class I and class II types were taken from metadata supplied by the sample provider and were not determined by assay-based typing. The samples were drawn from the first 160 participants of the ongoing ImmuneRACE study and from some 1,300 subjects provided by 6 global collaborators. A freely available public database, intended as a resource for researchers studying the immune response to SARS-CoV-2, is where the repertoires were released. The material from the prospective study consisted of cDNA or gDNA derived from T cells, B-cell-depleted T cells, or PBMCs.

The CDR3 contains 15 residues, cysteine and phenylalanine counted. The sequence is cut down to CDR3 DNA, 45 bases in frame from base 1. CDR1 and CDR2 were assigned from the germline V gene as KGHDR and SFDVKD. V is pruned by 4 bases and J by 6 bases, leaving 6 bases of the junction without a gene match. TCRbeta CDR3 regions were amplified from genomic DNA using the immunoSEQ Assay, a bias-controlled multiplex PCR. The study's processing was this. Within the assay, amplification of reference gene primers was used to estimate how many nucleated cells each sample contained. To quantify the absolute abundance of each unique TCRbeta CDR3 rearrangement, sequence reads were collapsed and filtered. For each sample, productive Simpson clonality was calculated by taking the square root of Simpson's diversity index across productive rearrangements. TCRdb limited this immuneACCESS table to in-frame rearrangements with V and J called. A share of clones is missing; checked studies link under half to unresolved V genes, and the rest is unexplained. That table is the source of V, J and clone size, and D and trimming were worked out from the DNA. For this sample there are some 90,000 clones; 81% appear just once. 4.4% of the sample belongs to the ten largest clones.

As to this clone: Its binding antigen is unknown. One base away there is no much larger clone; base qualities are not given.

Each collaborating institution followed its own protocols to collect whole blood in K2EDTA tubes. For TCRbeta analysis, collaborators shipped samples as frozen whole blood, isolated PBMCs, or DNA extracted from either of those sample types. The investigation overall reported the following: Clinical and demographic metadata were provided uncurated, with the amount varying by source and participant.

This chain is built from TRBV24-1 and TRBJ2-5, and 11 junction bases match TRBD1. Sequenced: peripheral blood. This TCR was recovered from a man in his 60s with acute or convalescent COVID-19. The CDR3 amino acid sequence is: CATSDRTGGRQTQYF. The DNA is as follows: TGTGCCACCAGTGACCGGACAGGGGGCCGTCAGACCCAGTACTTC.